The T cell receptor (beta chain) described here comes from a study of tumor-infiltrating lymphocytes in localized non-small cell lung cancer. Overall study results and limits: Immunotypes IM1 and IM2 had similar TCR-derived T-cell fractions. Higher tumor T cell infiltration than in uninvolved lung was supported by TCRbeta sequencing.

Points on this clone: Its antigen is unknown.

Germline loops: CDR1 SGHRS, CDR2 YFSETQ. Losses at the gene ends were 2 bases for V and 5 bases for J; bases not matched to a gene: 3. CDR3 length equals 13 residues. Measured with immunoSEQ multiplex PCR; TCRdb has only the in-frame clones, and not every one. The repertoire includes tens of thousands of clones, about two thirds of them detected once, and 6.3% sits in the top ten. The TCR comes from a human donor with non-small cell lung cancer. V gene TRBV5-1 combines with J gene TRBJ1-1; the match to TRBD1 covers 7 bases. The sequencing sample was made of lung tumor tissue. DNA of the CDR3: TGCGCCAGCAGCTTTACAGGGGCTACTGAAGCTTTCTTT. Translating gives CASSFTGATEAFF.